The 20 T cell receptor beta chains below all came from one sample that was sequenced in a study of Ad26.COV2.S vaccination and SARS-CoV-2 variants. Produced via immunoSEQ multiplex PCR; TCRdb's table is partial and in-frame only. Among around 400,000 clones listed, 80% to 95% were seen once. Treatment indicated: approximately 18 received Ad26.COV2.S at low or high dose, single or two shots; about 5 received placebo; per-sample allocation not given. Day 63 following the first vaccine or placebo injection was when the samples were taken. The sample consisted of peripheral blood, taken in a trial of Ad26.COV2.S vaccine versus placebo. The origin of the receptors is a person aged 18-60 years who received the Ad26.COV2.S COVID-19 vaccine or a placebo.

The chain carries TRBV6-1 and TRBJ2-3; tentative D call: TRBD2 (7 bases). This CDR3 spans 16 amino acids. Germline CDR1 reads MNHNS; CDR2 reads SASEGT. V dropped 2 bases and J dropped 2 bases, with 14 bases sitting between them. The CDR3 bases are TGTGCCAGCAGTGAAAGGGGGGGCCCCTCCACAGATACGCAGTATTTT. Translating it yields CASSERGGPSTDTQYF.

The rearrangement links TRBV13 to TRBJ2-5, with D perhaps TRBD1 or TRBD2 (5 bases each). The CDR3 loop spans 14 amino acids. V dropped 5 bases and J dropped 7 bases, with 17 bases sitting between them. Germline CDR1 is PRHDT and CDR2 is FYEKMQ (reference sequence). CDR3 nucleotides: TGTGCCAGCAGCCACGACATGGGGGATGGGACCCAGTACTTC. This codes for CASSHDMGDGTQYF.

The chain links TRBV30 to TRBJ1-2; D unresolved. Germline V CDR1 and CDR2: GTSNPN, SVGIG (reference sequence). The CDR3 runs to 13 residues. V shed 0 bases and J shed 8 bases, with 13 bases lying between them. The CDR3 bases are TGTGCCTGGAGTGTACTGGGGAACGGAGGCTACACCTTC. Its translation is CAWSVLGNGGYTF.

The V and J genes are TRBV5-4 and TRBJ2-5, with 9 bases lining up with TRBD1. V lost 4 bases, J lost 2 bases, and 3 bases stayed unmatched. The V gene's germline CDR1 is SGHNT and CDR2 YYREEE (reference sequence). The CDR3 loop spans 14 amino acids. CDR3 nucleotides: TGTGCCAGCAGCAGAGGACAGGGGCAAGAGACCCAGTACTTC. Its translation is CASSRGQGQETQYF.

The J gene is TRBJ2-1, the V gene TRBV5-4; perhaps TRBD2 as D (5 bases). There are 15 residues in the CDR3. Germline CDR1 and CDR2: SGHNT and YYREEE (reference sequence). Trimming cost V 1 base and J 1 base, with 9 bases left between them. The CDR3 sequence: CASSLWGASYNEQFF. As DNA, the CDR3 is TGTGCCAGCAGCTTGTGGGGAGCGTCCTACAATGAGCAGTTCTTC.

The J gene is TRBJ2-2, the V gene TRBV7-9; D remains unclear. Per germline, CDR1 SEHNR and CDR2 FQNEAQ (reference sequence). The CDR3 spans 14 residues. Trimming stripped 0 bases from V and 4 bases from J, with 6 bases between. In DNA, the CDR3 is TGTGCCAGCAGCTTAGCACAGCTCACCGGGGAGCTGTTTTTT. Its translation is CASSLAQLTGELFF.

The chain carries TRBV29-1 and TRBJ2-1; the D is unclear. Per the germline V gene, CDR1 is SQVTM and CDR2 is ANQGSEA. There are 15 residues in the CDR3. V shed 6 bases and J shed 1 base, with 16 bases lying between them. For the CDR3, the DNA is TGCAGCGTCGCACTTGATTGGGGTTCCTACAATGAGCAGTTCTTC. Translation gives CSVALDWGSYNEQFF.

This clone appeared once. This chain links TRBV5-1 with TRBJ2-7; D is unclear. CDR3 length: 13 amino acids. CDR1 SGHRS and CDR2 YFSETQ come from the germline V gene. V lost 0 bases and J lost 5, with 9 bases in between. The CDR3 DNA is TGCGCCAGCAGCTTGGATGTGGGCCACGAGCAGTACTTC. This gives the protein CASSLDVGHEQYF.

The chain uses TRBV28 and TRBJ1-4; a possible D gene is TRBD1 (6 bases). The CDR3 is made up of 17 amino acids. Trimming removed 6 bases from V and 7 bases from J, with 24 bases in between. The germline CDR1 and CDR2 sequences are MDHEN and SYDVKM. The CDR3 loop is CASRPKGGRWIGEKLFF. DNA for the CDR3: TGTGCCAGCAGACCAAAGGGGGGGCGTTGGATTGGTGAAAAACTGTTTTTT.

V usage is TRBV6-2 or TRBV6-3 and J usage is TRBJ1-3; no clear D. Trimming stripped 5 bases from V and 0 bases from J, with 14 bases between. This CDR3 spans 16 amino acids. Germline V gene data show CDR1 as MNHEY and CDR2 as SVGEGT. The CDR3 nucleotides read TGTGCCAGCAGTGACCGGTCCACCCTCTCTGGAAACACCATATATTTT. Protein: CASSDRSTLSGNTIYF.

V and J are TRBV4-1 and TRBJ2-1; tentatively, D is TRBD2 (5 bases). In germline, CDR1 is MGHRA, CDR2 YSYEKL. V lost 1 base and J 5 bases, leaving 18 bases between the germline ends. There are 17 residues in the CDR3. The DNA of the CDR3 is TGCGCCAGCAGCCAAGGAGTCCTAGCAATGTCTAACAATGAGCAGTTCTTC. The encoded protein is CASSQGVLAMSNNEQFF.

The V gene is TRBV6-2 or TRBV6-3, the J gene TRBJ1-1; TRBD1 matches 9 bases. Germline V gene sequence: CDR1 MNHEY, CDR2 SVGEGT. The CDR3 is 15 residues long. J lost 4 bases, V lost 4 bases, and 7 bases had no gene match. CDR3 in DNA: TGTGCCAGCAGTTCTTTGACAGGGGGTCGCACTGAAGCTTTCTTT. This gives the protein CASSSLTGGRTEAFF.

The CDR3 DNA reads TGTGCCAGCAGCTTGGCCGGCGGGACTAGATATGGCTACACCTTC. Protein sequence: CASSLAGGTRYGYTF. The chain combines TRBV5-4 with TRBJ1-2, with D possibly matching TRBD1 (5 bases). V dropped 0 bases and J dropped 5 bases, with 14 bases sitting between them. Germline V CDR1 and CDR2: SGHNT, YYREEE (reference sequence). CDR3 length: 15 amino acids.

The CDR3 DNA reads TGTGCCAGCAGGAGGGGTCACAATGAGCAGTTCTTC. Protein: CASRRGHNEQFF. V and J are TRBV2 and TRBJ2-1; D is perhaps TRBD1 or TRBD2 (5 bases each). With 6 bases removed from V and 5 bases from J, the gap between germline ends came to 8 bases. CDR1 and CDR2 (germline): SNHLY, FYNNEI. CDR3 length: 12 residues.

Here the CDR3 DNA reads TGTGCCAGCAGCCCCCACCCGGCTTACGAGCAGTACTTC. Protein product: CASSPHPAYEQYF. This rearrangement joins TRBV4-2 to TRBJ2-7, with D unresolved. CDR1 and CDR2 from the germline V gene are LGHNA and YNFKEQ. The V gene lost 4 bases and the J gene lost 4 bases, with 11 bases spanning the gap. This CDR3 is 13 amino acids long.

As concerns this clone: Different DNA sequences within this sample yield the same CDR3. The chain combines TRBV4-3 with TRBJ1-5; TRBD1 matches at 8 bases. The CDR3 runs to 15 residues. Germline V CDR1 and CDR2: LGHNA, YSLEER. With 0 bases clipped from V and 2 bases from J, the junction kept 0 bases outside the gene matches. The CDR3 region is CASSQDRGRNQPQHF. CDR3 DNA: TGCGCCAGCAGCCAAGACAGGGGGCGCAATCAGCCCCAGCATTTT.

Written as DNA, the CDR3 is TGTGCCAGCAGCCTTGGGACTAGCGGGAGTTTGTTTGTCGGGGAGCTGTTTTTT. Translated, it gives CASSLGTSGSLFVGELFF. The chain employs TRBV4-2 and TRBJ2-2; TRBD2 aligns across 14 bases. This CDR3 has 18 amino acids. With V trimmed by 4 bases and J by 7 bases, 11 bases remained unmatched. CDR1 LGHNA and CDR2 YNFKEQ come from the germline V gene.

This chain links TRBV7-3 with TRBJ2-1, with D maybe TRBD1 (5 bases). From germline, CDR1 is SGHTA and CDR2 FQGTGA. This CDR3 is 15 amino acids long. V was trimmed by 2 bases and J by 5 bases, leaving 13 bases between them. CDR3 residues: CASSLFQGSNNEQFF. The CDR3 DNA reads as TGTGCCAGCAGCTTATTCCAGGGAAGCAACAATGAGCAGTTCTTC. Full variable domain (missing parts from reference TRBV7-3 and TRBJ2-1): GAGVSQTPSNKVTEKGKYVELRCDPISGHTALYWYRQSLGQGPEFLIYFQGTGAADDSGLPNDRFFAVRPEGSVSTLKIQRTERGDSAVYLCASSLFQGSNNEQFFGPGTRLTVL.

Here the CDR3 DNA reads TGTGCCAGCAGCGTAGATCAAGACTCCTACGAGCAGTACTTC. The encoded protein is CASSVDQDSYEQYF. This chain links TRBV9 with TRBJ2-7; no clear D. V shed 0 bases and J shed 0 bases, with 7 bases lying between them. The CDR3 length is 14 residues. In germline, CDR1 is SGDLS, CDR2 YYNGEE.

The chain is built from TRBV18 and TRBJ2-2; D may be TRBD2 (5 bases). Looked up from germline, CDR1 is KGHSH and CDR2 is LQKENI. There are 17 residues in the CDR3. Trimming took off 1 base at V and 3 bases at J, with 15 bases between the two ends. In DNA form, the CDR3 reads TGTGCCAGCTCACCACGAATAGAGGGAGTAGACACCGGGGAGCTGTTTTTT. Protein product: CASSPRIEGVDTGELFF.